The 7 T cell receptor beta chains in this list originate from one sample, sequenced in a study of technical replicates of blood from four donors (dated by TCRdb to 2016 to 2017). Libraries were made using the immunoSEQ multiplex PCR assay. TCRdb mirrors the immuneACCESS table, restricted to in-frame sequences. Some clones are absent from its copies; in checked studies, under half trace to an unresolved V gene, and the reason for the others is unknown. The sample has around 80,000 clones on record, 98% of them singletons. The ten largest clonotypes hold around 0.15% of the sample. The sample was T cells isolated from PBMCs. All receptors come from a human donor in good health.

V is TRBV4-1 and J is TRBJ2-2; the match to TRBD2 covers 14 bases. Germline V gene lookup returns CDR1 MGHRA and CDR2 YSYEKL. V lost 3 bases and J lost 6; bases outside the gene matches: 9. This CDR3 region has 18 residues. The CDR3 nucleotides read TGCGCCAGCAGCCAGACCTCGACTAGCGGGGGGGTTGCCGGGGAGCTGTTTTTT. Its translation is CASSQTSTSGGVAGELFF.

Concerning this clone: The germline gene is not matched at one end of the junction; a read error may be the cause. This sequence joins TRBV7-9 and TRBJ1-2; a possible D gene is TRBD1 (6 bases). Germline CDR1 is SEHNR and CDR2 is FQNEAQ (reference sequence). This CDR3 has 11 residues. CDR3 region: CASSKQGFISF. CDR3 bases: TGTGCCAGCAGTAAACAGGGTTTCATCTCCTTC.

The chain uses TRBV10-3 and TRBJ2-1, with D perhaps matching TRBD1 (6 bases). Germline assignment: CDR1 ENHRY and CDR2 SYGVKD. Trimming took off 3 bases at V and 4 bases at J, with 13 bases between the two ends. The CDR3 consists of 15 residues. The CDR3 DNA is TGTGCCATCAGTGATGGGACAAAGCGGTACAATGAGCAGTTCTTC. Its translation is CAISDGTKRYNEQFF.

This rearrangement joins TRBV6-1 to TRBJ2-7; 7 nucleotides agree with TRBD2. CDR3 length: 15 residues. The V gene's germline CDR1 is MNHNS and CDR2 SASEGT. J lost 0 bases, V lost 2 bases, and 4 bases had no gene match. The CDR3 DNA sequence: TGTGCCAGCAGTGAATTTTGGACTAGCTCCTACGAGCAGTACTTC. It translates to CASSEFWTSSYEQYF.

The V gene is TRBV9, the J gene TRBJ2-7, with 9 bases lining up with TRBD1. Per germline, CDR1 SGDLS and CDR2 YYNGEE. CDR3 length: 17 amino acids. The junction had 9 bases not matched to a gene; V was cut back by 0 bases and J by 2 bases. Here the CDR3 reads CASSVGGGQGQTYEQYF. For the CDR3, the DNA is TGTGCCAGCAGCGTAGGTGGGGGACAGGGACAAACCTACGAGCAGTACTTC.

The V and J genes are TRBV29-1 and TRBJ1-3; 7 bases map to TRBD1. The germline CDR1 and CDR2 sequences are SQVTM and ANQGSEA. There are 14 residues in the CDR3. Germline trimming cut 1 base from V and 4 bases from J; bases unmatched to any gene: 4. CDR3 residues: CSVEGGDRGNTIYF. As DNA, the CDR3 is TGCAGCGTTGAAGGGGGGGACAGAGGAAACACCATATATTTT.

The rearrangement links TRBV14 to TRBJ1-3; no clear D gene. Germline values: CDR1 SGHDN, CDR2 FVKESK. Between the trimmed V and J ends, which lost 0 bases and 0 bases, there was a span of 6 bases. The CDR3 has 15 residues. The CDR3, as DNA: TGTGCCAGCAGCCAAGATACCAGCTCTGGAAACACCATATATTTT. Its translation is CASSQDTSSGNTIYF.